These 32 T cell receptor beta chains came from one sample sequenced in a study of T cells in Graves' hyperthyroidism and ophthalmopathy. RNA transcripts served as the template for amplifying TCR beta CDR3 regions. First-round RT-PCR targeting the TCR CDR3 was performed with the HTBI primer set. TCRdb reanalysed the multiplex PCR reads using MiXCR and keeps one entry per CDR3 protein. The profile shows about 600,000 distinct CDR3 sequences, around 16% of them singletons. Material for sequencing was blood. These receptors all come from a middle-aged woman with Graves' ophthalmopathy.

V gene TRBV18 combines with J gene TRBJ1-1; 12 bases are shared with TRBD1. V lost 4 bases to trimming and J lost 5 bases; unmatched junction nucleotides: 8. The CDR3 sequence is 16 residues long. The germline V gene has CDR1 KGHSH and CDR2 LQKENI. As DNA, the CDR3 is TGTGCCAGCTCACTTGGGACAGGGGGCTCGGGGACTGAAGCTTTCTTT. Its protein is CASSLGTGGSGTEAFF. Based on the CDR3 plus reference TRBV18 and TRBJ1-1, the full variable domain is NAGVMQNPRHLVRRRGQEARLRCSPMKGHSHVYWYRQLPEEGLKFMVYLQKENIIDESGMPKERFSAEFPKEGPSILRIQQVVRGDSAAYFCASSLGTGGSGTEAFFGQGTRLTVV.

Notes on this clonotype: A much larger clone sits a single nucleotide away, making a read error possible. The gene calls are TRBV2 and TRBJ2-7; D remains unclear. The V gene's germline CDR1 is SNHLY and CDR2 FYNNEI. V lost 5 bases to trimming and J lost 7 bases, with 21 bases between them. The CDR3 sequence is 15 residues long. CDR3 in amino acids: CASSPTQGPFTEQYF. CDR3 nucleotide sequence: TGTGCCAGCAGTCCCACCCAAGGGCCTTTCACTGAGCAGTACTTC.

The chain uses TRBV5-1 and TRBJ2-5; no firm D call. V lost 5 bases and J lost 3, with 8 bases in between. The CDR3 is 12 residues long. Per the germline V gene, CDR1 is SGHRS and CDR2 is YFSETQ. The CDR3 loop reads CASSQNEETQYF. The CDR3 DNA sequence: TGCGCCAGCAGTCAAAATGAAGAGACCCAGTACTTC. Variable domain in full (rest from reference TRBV5-1 and TRBJ2-5): KAGVTQTPRYLIKTRGQQVTLSCSPISGHRSVSWYQQTPGQGLQFLFEYFSETQRNKGNFPGRFSGRQFSNSRSEMNVSTLELGDSALYLCASSQNEETQYFGPGTRLLVL.

This clonotype has a count of ten or more. The rearrangement joins TRBV2 to TRBJ2-1; D ambiguous. The CDR3 covers 12 residues. Trimming removed 8 bases at V and 8 bases at J, with 13 bases between. Per germline, CDR1 SNHLY and CDR2 FYNNEI. CDR3 sequence: CASGPNMDEQFF. CDR3 nucleotide sequence: TGTGCCAGCGGGCCGAATATGGATGAGCAGTTCTTC.

This clonotype was recorded many times. This chain uses TRBV12-3 or TRBV12-4 with TRBJ1-1; D ambiguous. CDR3 length: 13 residues. The ends were cut back, 6 bases at V and 2 bases at J, with 10 bases in the middle. DNA of the CDR3: TGTGCCAGCAGAGTACAAATTAACACTGAAGCTTTCTTT. It codes for CASRVQINTEAFF.

The chain is built from TRBV28 and TRBJ1-4; weak D call: TRBD1 (6 bases). The CDR3 extends over 16 amino acids. Germline CDR1 and CDR2: MDHEN and SYDVKM. The ends were cut back, 5 bases at V and 4 bases at J, with 17 bases in the middle. CDR3 DNA: TGTGCCAGCAGTAAACAGGGTGTGGCCGTTAATGAAAAACTGTTTTTT. This sequence encodes CASSKQGVAVNEKLFF.

Ten or more counts support this clonotype. The chain uses TRBV30 and TRBJ2-3; TRBD2 matches 7 bases. This CDR3 is built from 14 residues. The ends lost 3 bases at V and 3 bases at J; junction bases unmatched: 6. CDR1 GTSNPN and CDR2 SVGIG come from the germline V gene (reference sequence). CDR3 sequence reads: CAWRASGGTDTQYF. For the CDR3, the DNA is TGTGCCTGGAGGGCTAGCGGAGGGACAGATACGCAGTATTTT. The full variable domain, its missing parts supplied by reference TRBV30 and TRBJ2-3, is SQTIHQWPATLVQPVGSPLSLECTVEGTSNPNLYWYRQAAGRGLQLLFYSVGIGQISSEVPQNLSASRPQDRQFILSSKKLLLSDSGFYLCAWRASGGTDTQYFGPGTRLTVL.

Ten or more counts support this clonotype. This chain joins TRBV11-1 and TRBJ2-3; D gene uncertain. V lost 5 bases, J lost 0 bases, and 9 bases lay in between. Germline assignment: CDR1 SGHAT and CDR2 FQDESV (reference sequence). This CDR3 spans 14 amino acids. In DNA, the CDR3 is TGTGCCAGCAGCAGGTGGGCCAGCACAGATACGCAGTATTTT. It specifies CASSRWASTDTQYF.

The chain joins TRBV30 to TRBJ2-5; perhaps TRBD1 as D (5 bases). V lost 5 bases and J lost 4, with 17 bases in between. The CDR3 extends over 14 amino acids. CDR1 is GTSNPN, CDR2 SVGIG, per germline (reference sequence). The CDR3 loop is CAWGAGRAGETQYF. CDR3 DNA sequence: TGTGCCTGGGGGGCCGGCAGGGCTGGAGAGACCCAGTACTTC.

In its sample, this clonotype was seen a few times. The rearrangement uses TRBV19 and TRBJ2-1, with 7 bases that match TRBD1. V lost 3 bases, J lost 6 bases, and 8 bases stayed unmatched. CDR3 size: 15 residues. Germline V gives CDR1 LNHDA, CDR2 SQIVND (reference sequence). CDR3 nucleotides: TGTGCCAGTAGTATCACAGGGGTCCCCGCCAATGAGCAGTTCTTC. The encoded protein is CASSITGVPANEQFF.

The chain has TRBV7-8 and TRBJ2-5; tentatively, D is TRBD2 (5 bases). The CDR3 contains 16 residues. Trimming took 3 bases from V and 2 from J, leaving 16 bases between them. The germline gives CDR1 SGHVS, CDR2 FQNEAQ. The CDR3 nucleotides read TGTGCCAGCAGCTTTTTTGGAGGAATAGTTCAAGAGACCCAGTACTTC. Protein: CASSFFGGIVQETQYF.

A word on this clonotype: It may be a read error: a sequence one base away is much more abundant. The V and J genes are TRBV24-1 and TRBJ2-3; 7 positions match TRBD1. J lost 4 bases, V lost 3 bases, and 12 bases had no gene match. The CDR3 sequence is 17 residues long. CDR1 and CDR2 from the germline V gene are KGHDR and SFDVKD. The CDR3 region has the DNA TGTGCCACCAGTGATCCCTACAGGGGTAGGGACGCAGATACGCAGTATTTT. Amino acid sequence: CATSDPYRGRDADTQYF.

The table lists this clonotype with many counts. This sequence joins TRBV20-1 and TRBJ1-5; 9 bases map to TRBD1. The CDR3 spans 19 residues. V lost 2 bases and J lost 5; bases outside the gene matches: 19. Germline V gene lookup returns CDR1 DFQATT and CDR2 SNEGSKA (reference sequence). CDR3 DNA: TGCAGTGCTAGACTGACCGGGACAGGGTGGTGGAAGGGGGATCAGCCCCAGCATTTT. Translating gives CSARLTGTGWWKGDQPQHF.

There are many counts of this clonotype. The V and J genes are TRBV27 and TRBJ1-1; D ambiguous. V lost 4 bases to trimming and J lost 1 base, with 13 bases between them. This CDR3 is built from 15 residues. Germline CDR1 MNHEY, CDR2 SMNVEV (reference sequence). CDR3 amino acids: CASSSSLAENTEAFF. The CDR3 DNA is TGTGCCAGCAGTTCCTCACTGGCAGAGAACACTGAAGCTTTCTTT.

This clonotype was seen many times. CDR3: CASSPPSRSYNEQFF. The CDR3 bases are TGTGCCAGCTCACCACCTTCTAGATCCTACAATGAGCAGTTCTTC. The V gene is TRBV18, the J gene TRBJ2-1; no reliable D call. Trimming took 0 bases from V and 1 from J, leaving 7 bases between them. CDR1 KGHSH and CDR2 LQKENI come from the germline V gene. This CDR3 comprises 15 residues.

In its sample, this clonotype was seen a few times. The rearrangement joins TRBV5-1 to TRBJ2-2; possible D gene TRBD1, 6 bases. Germline loops: CDR1 SGHRS, CDR2 YFSETQ. The CDR3 runs to 14 residues. Trimming shortened V by 6 bases and J by 3 bases, and 12 bases separated the two germline ends. The CDR3 coding sequence is TGCGCCAGCAATATGGGGGCGGACACCGGGGAGCTGTTTTTT. Translated, it gives CASNMGADTGELFF.

This clonotype has at least ten counts. V is TRBV6-1 and J is TRBJ2-4; D might be TRBD2 (6 bases). Per the germline V gene, CDR1 is MNHNS and CDR2 is SASEGT. The CDR3 totals 16 residues. V lost 5 bases and J 8 bases, leaving 22 bases between the germline ends. CDR3 protein: CASSPDAGPPQDIQYF. Written as DNA, the CDR3 is TGTGCCAGCAGTCCTGATGCGGGACCCCCGCAGGACATTCAGTACTTC.

This clonotype was seen a handful of times. The V call is TRBV3-1, the J call TRBJ1-1; 12 bases are a match to TRBD1. V shed 6 bases, J shed 8 bases, and the junction held 7 bases outside the gene matches. The CDR3 has 14 residues. Germline-derived CDR1 and CDR2 are LGHDT and YNNKEL (reference sequence). The CDR3 region is CASRWDRGLREAFF. DNA of the CDR3: TGTGCCAGCAGGTGGGACAGGGGGCTTCGCGAAGCTTTCTTT.

This clonotype was seen many times. The V and J genes are TRBV7-8 and TRBJ1-4, with TRBD1 as a possible D gene (5 bases). The CDR3 runs to 14 residues. From germline, CDR1 is SGHVS and CDR2 FQNEAQ. Trimming removed 7 bases at V and 8 bases at J, with 17 bases between. CDR3 coding DNA: TGTGCCAGCACGAAGCCGGGGGTACGGGAAAAACTGTTTTTT. Its protein is CASTKPGVREKLFF.

The chain employs TRBV7-3 and TRBJ2-1; D unresolved. CDR1 and CDR2 from the germline V gene are SGHTA and FQGTGA. The V end lost 6 bases, the J end lost 7 bases, and 7 bases lay between the germline ends. The CDR3 runs to 11 residues. CDR3 sequence (DNA): TGTGCCAGCAGGTTCGTAAATGAGCAGTTCTTC. Protein product: CASRFVNEQFF.

The CDR3 reads CASSPHLVTEQFF. The CDR3 region has the DNA TGTGCCAGCAGCCCTCACCTGGTCACTGAGCAGTTCTTC. The chain employs TRBV9 and TRBJ2-1, with D unclear. Germline values: CDR1 SGDLS, CDR2 YYNGEE. The length of the CDR3 is 13 residues. Trimming stripped 4 bases from V and 9 bases from J, with 14 bases between.

CDR3 residues: CASSHPRTSGFRGGELFF. CDR3 coding DNA: TGTGCCAGCAGCCACCCAAGGACTAGCGGGTTTCGTGGCGGGGAGCTGTTTTTT. V gene TRBV11-2 combines with J gene TRBJ2-2; 11 bases agree with TRBD2. This CDR3 region has 18 residues. Germline assignment: CDR1 SGHAT and CDR2 FQNNGV. Trimming at V came to 5 bases and at J to 7 bases, leaving 15 bases not matched to a gene.

The sample holds many counts of this clonotype. The V gene is TRBV6-5, the J gene TRBJ2-7; D call uncertain. Germline V gives CDR1 MNHEY, CDR2 SVGAGI. This CDR3 is 16 amino acids long. Between the trimmed V and J ends, which lost 2 bases and 7 bases, there was a span of 21 bases. The CDR3 bases are TGTGCCAGCAGTTACCGCCGGACCCAGGACGTGTATGAGCAGTACTTC. Amino acid sequence: CASSYRRTQDVYEQYF.

J is TRBJ2-3 and V is TRBV28; no definite D call. The CDR3 totals 14 residues. Trimming shortened V by 4 bases and J by 4 bases, and 12 bases separated the two germline ends. Germline CDR1 MDHEN, CDR2 SYDVKM. The CDR3 region has the DNA TGTGCCAGCAGTTCCCCCGGCTTCCCAGATACGCAGTATTTT. Its translation is CASSSPGFPDTQYF.

The rearrangement links TRBV6-1 to TRBJ1-5; 8 bases agree with TRBD1. The CDR3 covers 17 residues. Trimming cost V 5 bases and J 0 bases; bases outside gene matches: 9. Germline V CDR1 and CDR2: MNHNS, SASEGT. In nucleotides, the CDR3 is TGTGCCAGCAGTCCCCGGGACAGGAGACATAGCAATCAGCCCCAGCATTTT. Translating gives CASSPRDRRHSNQPQHF.

This clonotype was detected only a few times. This chain connects TRBV20-1 to TRBJ2-3; D not resolved. V was pared by 4 bases and J by 0 bases, with 11 bases between. The CDR3 spans 14 residues. The V gene's germline CDR1 is DFQATT and CDR2 SNEGSKA (reference sequence). The CDR3 loop reads CSAIRRASTDTQYF. CDR3 nucleotides: TGCAGTGCTATACGGCGTGCTAGCACAGATACGCAGTATTTT.

Remarks on this clonotype: A much larger clone lies a single base off, so this may be a read error. As DNA, the CDR3 is TGCGCCAGCAGCCCATACCCGACAGGGTCTGGGACTGAAGCTTTCTTT. This sequence encodes CASSPYPTGSGTEAFF. The rearrangement links TRBV5-1 to TRBJ1-1; TRBD1 matches at 7 bases. Germline V gene data show CDR1 as SGHRS and CDR2 as YFSETQ. V shed 4 bases, J shed 5 bases, and the junction held 14 bases outside the gene matches. The CDR3 covers 16 residues.

At least ten counts were recorded for this clonotype. A junction end diverges from the germline sequence, so it may reflect a read error. V and J are TRBV7-7 and TRBJ2-3, with 8 bases that match TRBD2. Germline lookup yields CDR1 SSHAT and CDR2 FNYEAQ (reference sequence). The CDR3 contains 15 residues. CDR3 sequence reads: CASSLGAGEADTQYF. The CDR3 bases are TGTGCTAGCAGCTTAGGAGCGGGAGAGGCAGATACGCAGTATTTT.

This clonotype turned up a few times. V is TRBV20-1 and J is TRBJ2-1; 13 bases map to TRBD2. The CDR3 has 15 residues. Per germline, CDR1 DFQATT and CDR2 SNEGSKA (reference sequence). After removal of 6 bases from V and 5 bases from J, the junction contained 7 bases not matched to a gene. This chain's CDR3 is CSATLAGGDNNEQFF. Here the CDR3 DNA reads TGCAGTGCAACACTAGCGGGAGGGGACAACAATGAGCAGTTCTTC.

The chain combines TRBV30 with TRBJ2-1, with 9 bases identical to TRBD2. The CDR3 spans 15 residues. Germline-derived CDR1 and CDR2 are GTSNPN and SVGIG (reference sequence). V was clipped by 0 bases and J by 4 bases; unmatched bases: 4. In nucleotides, the CDR3 is TGTGCCTGGAGTGTACTAGCGGGTTCTTACAATGAGCAGTTCTTC. It encodes CAWSVLAGSYNEQFF.

In its sample, this clonotype was seen many times. CDR3 protein: CASSFPRLAGGLNEQFF. CDR3 DNA: TGTGCCAGCAGCTTCCCCAGACTAGCGGGGGGGCTTAATGAGCAGTTCTTC. The chain is built from TRBV11-2 and TRBJ2-1, with 14 bases aligning to TRBD2. The ends lost 3 bases at V and 7 bases at J; junction bases unmatched: 8. The CDR3 has 17 residues. Germline V gene lookup returns CDR1 SGHAT and CDR2 FQNNGV. Full variable domain (remainder filled in from reference TRBV11-2 and TRBJ2-1): EAGVAQSPRYKIIEKRQSVAFWCNPISGHATLYWYQQILGQGPKLLIQFQNNGVVDDSQLPKDRFSAERLKGVDSTLKIQPAKLEDSAVYLCASSFPRLAGGLNEQFFGPGTRLTVL.

The chain combines TRBV5-1 with TRBJ2-3; 9 bases align to TRBD2. This CDR3 has 16 amino acids. V lost 5 bases, J lost 5 bases, and 12 bases stayed unmatched. From germline, CDR1 is SGHRS and CDR2 YFSETQ. The CDR3 region has the DNA TGCGCCAGCAGGGCAGGGACTAGCACCCCAAGAGATACGCAGTATTTT. Residues: CASRAGTSTPRDTQYF.